This TCR beta chain was sequenced during a study of blood T cell repertoires in COVID-19. On the study more broadly: Researchers got acute and convalescent COVID-19 samples from the United States, Italy and Spain.

In the original analysis: Scientists estimated how many nucleated cells there were by amplifying reference gene primers. Measured with immunoSEQ multiplex PCR; TCRdb has only the in-frame clones, and not every one. Clone size and V and J calls were adopted from that table, with D and trimming inferred from the DNA. The sample shows fewer than 100,000 clones, 65% to 90% of them seen only once. The CDR3 totals 16 residues. J was trimmed by 7 bases and V by 5 bases; bases with no gene match: 7. Germline V CDR1 and CDR2: SGHRS, YFSETQ. V gene TRBV5-1 combines with J gene TRBJ2-1; TRBD2 matches at 15 bases. The sequencing input was peripheral blood. The receptor's source is a man aged 50-59 years with COVID-19, enrolled during active disease. The CDR3 sequence is CASRYGLAGGPNEQFF. The CDR3 DNA is TGCGCCAGCAGATACGGACTAGCGGGAGGGCCGAATGAGCAGTTCTTC.